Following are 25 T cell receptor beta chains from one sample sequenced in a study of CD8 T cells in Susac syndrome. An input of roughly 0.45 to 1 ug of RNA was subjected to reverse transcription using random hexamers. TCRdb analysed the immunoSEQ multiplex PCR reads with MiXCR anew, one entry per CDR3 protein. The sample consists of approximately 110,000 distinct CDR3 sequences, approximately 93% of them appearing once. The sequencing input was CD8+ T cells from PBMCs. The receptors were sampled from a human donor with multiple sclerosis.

The CDR3 DNA is TGTGCCAGCACCGACGGGACAGCGAACACCGGGGAGCTGTTTTTT. This codes for CASTDGTANTGELFF. The V and J genes are TRBV6-5 and TRBJ2-2, with 7 bases matching TRBD1. V gave up 7 bases and J gave up 0 bases; unmatched junction bases: 5. Per germline, CDR1 MNHEY and CDR2 SVGAGI. The CDR3 runs to 15 residues.

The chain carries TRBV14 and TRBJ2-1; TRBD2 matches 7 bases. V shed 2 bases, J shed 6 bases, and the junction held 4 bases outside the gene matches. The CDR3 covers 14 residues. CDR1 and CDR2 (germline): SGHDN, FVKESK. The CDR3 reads CASSQLASGNEQFF. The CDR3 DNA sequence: TGTGCCAGCAGCCAACTCGCTAGCGGCAATGAGCAGTTCTTC.

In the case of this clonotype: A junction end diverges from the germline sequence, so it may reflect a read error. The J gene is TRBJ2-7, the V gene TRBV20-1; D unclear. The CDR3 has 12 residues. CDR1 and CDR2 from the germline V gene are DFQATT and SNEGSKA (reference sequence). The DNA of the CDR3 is TGCAGTGCCCCGGTCTTGGCTACCGAGCGGTACTTC. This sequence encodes CSAPVLATERYF.

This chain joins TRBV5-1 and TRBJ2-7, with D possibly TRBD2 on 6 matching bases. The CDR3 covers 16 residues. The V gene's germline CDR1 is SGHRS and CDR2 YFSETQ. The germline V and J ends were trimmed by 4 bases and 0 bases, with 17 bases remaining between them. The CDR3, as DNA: TGCGCCAGCAGCCTGGGGTGGCTAGCGTCCTCCTACGAGCAGTACTTC. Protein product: CASSLGWLASSYEQYF.

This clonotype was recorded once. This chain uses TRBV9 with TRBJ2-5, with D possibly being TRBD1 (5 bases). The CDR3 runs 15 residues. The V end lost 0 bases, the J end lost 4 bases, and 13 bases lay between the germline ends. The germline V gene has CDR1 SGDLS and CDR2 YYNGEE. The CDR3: CASSVGQGALETQYF. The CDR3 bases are TGTGCCAGCAGCGTAGGCCAAGGGGCCCTAGAGACCCAGTACTTC.

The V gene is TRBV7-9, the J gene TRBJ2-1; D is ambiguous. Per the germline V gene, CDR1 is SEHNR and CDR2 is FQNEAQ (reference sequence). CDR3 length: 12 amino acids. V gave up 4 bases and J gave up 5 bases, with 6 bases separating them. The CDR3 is CASSSTNNEQFF. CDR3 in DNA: TGTGCCAGCAGCTCCACCAACAATGAGCAGTTCTTC.

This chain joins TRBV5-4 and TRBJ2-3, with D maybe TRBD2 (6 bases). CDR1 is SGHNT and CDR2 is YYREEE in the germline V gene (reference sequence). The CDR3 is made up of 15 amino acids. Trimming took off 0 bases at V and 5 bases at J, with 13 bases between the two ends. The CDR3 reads CASSLGVADGDTQYF. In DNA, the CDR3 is TGTGCCAGCAGCTTGGGGGTAGCGGATGGAGATACGCAGTATTTT.

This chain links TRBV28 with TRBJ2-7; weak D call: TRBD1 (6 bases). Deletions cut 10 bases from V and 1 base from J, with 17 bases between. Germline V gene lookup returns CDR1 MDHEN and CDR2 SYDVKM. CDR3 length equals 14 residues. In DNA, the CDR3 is TGTGCCACCGTTCTACCGGACAGTTCCTACGAGCAGTACTTC. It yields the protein CATVLPDSSYEQYF. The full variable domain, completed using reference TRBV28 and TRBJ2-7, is DVKVTQSSRYLVKRTGEKVFLECVQDMDHENMFWYRQDPGLGLRLIYFSYDVKMKEKGDIPEGYSVSREKKERFSLILESASTNQTSMYLCATVLPDSSYEQYFGPGTRLTVT.

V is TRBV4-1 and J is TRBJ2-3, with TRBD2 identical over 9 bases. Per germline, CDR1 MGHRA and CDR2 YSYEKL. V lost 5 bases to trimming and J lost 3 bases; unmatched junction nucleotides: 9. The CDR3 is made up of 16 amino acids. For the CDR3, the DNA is TGCGCCAGCAGCGCCCTAGCGGGGTCCAGGACAGATACGCAGTATTTT. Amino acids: CASSALAGSRTDTQYF.

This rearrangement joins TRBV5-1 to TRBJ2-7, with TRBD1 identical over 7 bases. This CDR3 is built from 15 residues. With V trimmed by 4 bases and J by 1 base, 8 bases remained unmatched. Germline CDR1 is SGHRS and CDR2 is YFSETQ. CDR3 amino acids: CASSPRTGASYEQYF. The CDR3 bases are TGCGCCAGCAGCCCGCGGACAGGTGCTTCCTACGAGCAGTACTTC.

CDR3 loop: CASSDGQGHYGYTF. The CDR3 bases are TGTGCCAGCAGCGACGGACAGGGCCACTATGGCTACACCTTC. The V call is TRBV5-6, the J call TRBJ1-2, with 8 bases aligning to TRBD1. CDR3 size: 14 residues. Germline V gene data show CDR1 as SGHDT and CDR2 as YYEEEE. With V trimmed by 4 bases and J by 3 bases, 5 bases remained unmatched.

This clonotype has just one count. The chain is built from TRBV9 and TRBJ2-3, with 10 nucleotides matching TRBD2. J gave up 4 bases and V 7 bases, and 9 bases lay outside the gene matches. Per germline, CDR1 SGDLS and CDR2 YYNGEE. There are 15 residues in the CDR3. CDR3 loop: CASSQFTSGADTQYF. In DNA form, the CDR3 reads TGTGCCAGCTCGCAATTCACTAGCGGGGCAGATACGCAGTATTTT.

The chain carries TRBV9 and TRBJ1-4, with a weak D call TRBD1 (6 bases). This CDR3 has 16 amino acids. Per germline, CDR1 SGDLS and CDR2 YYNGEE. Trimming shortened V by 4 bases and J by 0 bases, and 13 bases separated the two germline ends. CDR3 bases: TGTGCCAGCAGCCCCGGACAGCTAGCAACTAATGAAAAACTGTTTTTT. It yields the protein CASSPGQLATNEKLFF.

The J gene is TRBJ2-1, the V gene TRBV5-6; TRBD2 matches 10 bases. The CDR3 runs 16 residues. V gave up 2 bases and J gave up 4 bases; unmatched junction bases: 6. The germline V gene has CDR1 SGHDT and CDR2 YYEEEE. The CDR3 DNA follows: TGTGCCAGCAGCTTTTGGGGGACTAGCGCGTACAATGAGCAGTTCTTC. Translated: CASSFWGTSAYNEQFF. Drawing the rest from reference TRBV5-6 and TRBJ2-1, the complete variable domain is DAGVTQSPTHLIKTRGQQVTLRCSPKSGHDTVSWYQQALGQGPQFIFQYYEEEERQRGNFPDRFSGHQFPNYSSELNVNALLLGDSALYLCASSFWGTSAYNEQFFGPGTRLTVL.

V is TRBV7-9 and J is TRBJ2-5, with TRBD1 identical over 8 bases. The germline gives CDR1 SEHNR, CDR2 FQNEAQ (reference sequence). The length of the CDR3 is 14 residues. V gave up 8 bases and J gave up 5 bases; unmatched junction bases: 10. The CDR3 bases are TGTGCCAGCGAGCCGTGGACAGGGCGGGAGACCCAGTACTTC. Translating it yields CASEPWTGRETQYF.

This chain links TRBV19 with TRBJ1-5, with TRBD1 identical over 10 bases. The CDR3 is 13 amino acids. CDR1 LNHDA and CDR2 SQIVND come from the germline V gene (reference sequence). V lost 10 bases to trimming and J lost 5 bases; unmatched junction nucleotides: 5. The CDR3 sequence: CAIGGQGYQPQHF. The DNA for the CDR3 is TGTGCCATTGGGGGACAGGGGTATCAGCCCCAGCATTTT.

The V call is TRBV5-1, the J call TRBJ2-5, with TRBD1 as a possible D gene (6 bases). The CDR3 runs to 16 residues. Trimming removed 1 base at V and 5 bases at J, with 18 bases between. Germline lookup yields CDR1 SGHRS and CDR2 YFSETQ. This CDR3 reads CASSLPTWTARETQYF. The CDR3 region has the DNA TGCGCCAGCAGCTTGCCGACTTGGACAGCCCGGGAGACCCAGTACTTC. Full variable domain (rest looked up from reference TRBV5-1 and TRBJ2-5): KAGVTQTPRYLIKTRGQQVTLSCSPISGHRSVSWYQQTPGQGLQFLFEYFSETQRNKGNFPGRFSGRQFSNSRSEMNVSTLELGDSALYLCASSLPTWTARETQYFGPGTRLLVL.

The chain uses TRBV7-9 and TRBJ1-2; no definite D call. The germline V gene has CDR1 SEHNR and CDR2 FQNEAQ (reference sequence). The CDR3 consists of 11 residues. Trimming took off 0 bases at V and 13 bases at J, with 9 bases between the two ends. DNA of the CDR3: TGTGCCAGCAGCTTAGCTGGGGATAGCACCTTC. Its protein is CASSLAGDSTF.

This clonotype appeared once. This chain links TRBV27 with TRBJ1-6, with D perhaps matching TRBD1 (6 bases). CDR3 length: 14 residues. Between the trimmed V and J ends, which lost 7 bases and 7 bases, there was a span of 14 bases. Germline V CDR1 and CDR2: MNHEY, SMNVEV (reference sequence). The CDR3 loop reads CASIARGRNSPLHF. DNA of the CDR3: TGTGCCAGCATCGCCAGGGGCCGGAATTCACCCCTCCACTTT.

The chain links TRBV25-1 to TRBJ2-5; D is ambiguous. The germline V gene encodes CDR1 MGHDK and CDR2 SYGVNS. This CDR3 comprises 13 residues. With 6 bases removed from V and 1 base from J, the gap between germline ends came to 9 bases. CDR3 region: CASSPAAQETQYF. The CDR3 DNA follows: TGTGCCAGCAGCCCGGCGGCCCAAGAGACCCAGTACTTC.

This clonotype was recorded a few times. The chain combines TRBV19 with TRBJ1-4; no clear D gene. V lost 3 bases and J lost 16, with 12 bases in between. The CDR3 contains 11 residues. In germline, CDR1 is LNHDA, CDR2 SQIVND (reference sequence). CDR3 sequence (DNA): TGTGCCAGTAGTATGGACTACGTACCGTTTTTT. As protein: CASSMDYVPFF.

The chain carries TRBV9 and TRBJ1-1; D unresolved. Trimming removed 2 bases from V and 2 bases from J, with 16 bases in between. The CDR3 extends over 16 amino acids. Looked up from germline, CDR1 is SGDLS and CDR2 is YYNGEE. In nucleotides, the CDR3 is TGTGCCAGCAGCGTGGGGAGTGGACGGCCCAACACTGAAGCTTTCTTT. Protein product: CASSVGSGRPNTEAFF. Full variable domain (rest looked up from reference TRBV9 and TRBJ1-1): DSGVTQTPKHLITATGQRVTLRCSPRSGDLSVYWYQQSLDQGLQFLIQYYNGEERAKGNILERFSAQQFPDLHSELNLSSLELGDSALYFCASSVGSGRPNTEAFFGQGTRLTVV.

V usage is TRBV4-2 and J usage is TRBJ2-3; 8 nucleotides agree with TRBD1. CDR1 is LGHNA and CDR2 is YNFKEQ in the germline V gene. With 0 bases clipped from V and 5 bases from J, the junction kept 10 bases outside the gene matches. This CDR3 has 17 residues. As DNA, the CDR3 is TGTGCCAGCAGCCAAGAAGGAGTCCAGGGGGCAGGAGATACGCAGTATTTT. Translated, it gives CASSQEGVQGAGDTQYF.

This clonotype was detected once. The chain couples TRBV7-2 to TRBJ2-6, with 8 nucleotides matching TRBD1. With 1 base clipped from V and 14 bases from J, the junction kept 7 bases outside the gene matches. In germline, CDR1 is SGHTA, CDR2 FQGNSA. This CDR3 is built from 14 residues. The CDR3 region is CASSLGRPGGFLTF. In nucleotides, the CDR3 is TGTGCCAGCAGCTTAGGGCGGCCAGGGGGCTTCCTGACTTTC.

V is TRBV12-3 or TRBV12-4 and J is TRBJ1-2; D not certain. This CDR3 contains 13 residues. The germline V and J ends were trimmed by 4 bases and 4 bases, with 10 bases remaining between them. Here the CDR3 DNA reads TGTGCCAGCAGTTATCAGGCGGCCTATGGCTACACCTTC. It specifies CASSYQAAYGYTF.